One sample yielded the 10 T cell receptor beta chains listed below, sequenced in a study of blood T cell repertoires in COVID-19. Produced via immunoSEQ multiplex PCR; TCRdb's table is partial and in-frame only. The sample has roughly 220,000 clones, around 88% seen once. The sequenced sample was PBMCs or T cells enriched from blood (not recorded which). The origin of the receptors is a woman aged 50 to 60 with acute COVID-19.

The sample holds a few counts of this clone. The genes are TRBV5-1 and TRBJ1-5, with D unclear. Trimming stripped 3 bases from V and 0 bases from J, with 10 bases between. Per the germline V gene, CDR1 is SGHRS and CDR2 is YFSETQ. The CDR3 length is 15 residues. The CDR3, as DNA: TGCGCCAGCAGCTCCATGGTACATAGCAATCAGCCCCAGCATTTT. Translation: CASSSMVHSNQPQHF.

The J gene is TRBJ2-7, the V gene TRBV7-8, with D perhaps TRBD2 (6 bases). The CDR3 runs 15 residues. Deletions cut 2 bases from V and 0 bases from J, with 11 bases between. CDR1 and CDR2 (germline): SGHVS, FQNEAQ. DNA of the CDR3: TGTGCCAGCAGCTTATATAGCGGTAGCTCCTACGAGCAGTACTTC. This encodes CASSLYSGSSYEQYF.

V and J are TRBV28 and TRBJ2-5, with 12 bases matching TRBD2. V lost 3 bases to trimming and J lost 1 base; unmatched junction nucleotides: 3. Germline CDR1 is MDHEN and CDR2 is SYDVKM. The CDR3 covers 16 residues. CDR3 region: CASSFLAGGLQETQYF. Written as DNA, the CDR3 is TGTGCCAGCAGTTTTCTAGCGGGAGGGCTCCAAGAGACCCAGTACTTC. Based on the CDR3 plus reference TRBV28 and TRBJ2-5, the full variable domain is DVKVTQSSRYLVKRTGEKVFLECVQDMDHENMFWYRQDPGLGLRLIYFSYDVKMKEKGDIPEGYSVSREKKERFSLILESASTNQTSMYLCASSFLAGGLQETQYFGPGTRLLVL.

This chain links TRBV7-6 with TRBJ2-7, with D possibly TRBD2 on 5 matching bases. Germline lookup yields CDR1 SGHVS and CDR2 FNYEAQ. This CDR3 is built from 12 residues. V was pared by 4 bases and J by 6 bases, with 10 bases between. In DNA form, the CDR3 reads TGTGCCAGCAGCTCGGAGGCGGGCGAGCAGTACTTC. It is translated as CASSSEAGEQYF.

This chain joins TRBV28 and TRBJ1-5; D gene uncertain. CDR3 length equals 14 residues. The germline CDR1 and CDR2 sequences are MDHEN and SYDVKM. V shed 7 bases and J shed 4 bases, with 14 bases lying between them. CDR3 loop: CASNQVTDNQPQHF. CDR3 in DNA: TGTGCCAGCAATCAGGTCACAGATAATCAGCCCCAGCATTTT.

The CDR3 nucleotides are TGTGCCAGCAGCCACCTTCCCGGGACTAGCGGGAGTTACGAGCAGTACTTC. It encodes CASSHLPGTSGSYEQYF. The chain employs TRBV3-1 (or the pseudogene TRBV3-2) and TRBJ2-7; 14 bases line up with TRBD2. Looked up from germline, CDR1 is LGHDT and CDR2 is YNNKEL (reference sequence). V dropped 3 bases and J dropped 4; count of bases not matched to a gene: 8. There are 17 residues in the CDR3.

The chain has TRBV29-1 and TRBJ2-3, with TRBD2 matching over 8 bases. After removal of 6 bases from V and 3 bases from J, the junction contained 5 bases not matched to a gene. CDR3 length: 13 amino acids. CDR1 is SQVTM, CDR2 ANQGSEA, per germline. The CDR3 spells CSVDGLATDTQYF. CDR3 sequence (DNA): TGCAGCGTCGATGGACTAGCAACAGATACGCAGTATTTT.

The DNA for the CDR3 is TGCGCCAGCAGCTTGAATCTAGCGGGTTCCTACAATGAGCAGTTCTTC. It specifies CASSLNLAGSYNEQFF. The chain is built from TRBV5-1 and TRBJ2-1; 8 bases agree with TRBD2. V shed 1 base, J shed 1 base, and the junction held 4 bases outside the gene matches. In germline, CDR1 is SGHRS, CDR2 YFSETQ. The CDR3 contains 16 residues. The variable domain in full, completed from reference TRBV5-1 and TRBJ2-1, reads KAGVTQTPRYLIKTRGQQVTLSCSPISGHRSVSWYQQTPGQGLQFLFEYFSETQRNKGNFPGRFSGRQFSNSRSEMNVSTLELGDSALYLCASSLNLAGSYNEQFFGPGTRLTVL.

In its sample, this clone was seen once. V gene TRBV14 combines with J gene TRBJ1-1; D is undetermined. V shed 0 bases and J shed 8 bases, with 10 bases lying between them. CDR1 SGHDN and CDR2 FVKESK come from the germline V gene. This CDR3 has 13 residues. CDR3 nucleotide sequence: TGTGCCAGCAGCCAAGAGGTTCCCAGGGAAGCTTTCTTT. Its protein is CASSQEVPREAFF.

This chain joins TRBV29-1 and TRBJ1-2, with 7 bases lining up with TRBD1. The ends lost 0 bases at V and 8 bases at J; junction bases unmatched: 6. The CDR3 extends over 13 amino acids. CDR1 is SQVTM and CDR2 is ANQGSEA in the germline V gene. CDR3 nucleotide sequence: TGCAGCGTTGAAGATCTTACCAGGGGGGGCTACACCTTC. This gives the protein CSVEDLTRGGYTF.